The clone carrying this T cell receptor (beta chain) was seen a few times. The sample comes from a study of blood T cell repertoires in COVID-19. The ends were cut back, 4 bases at V and 0 bases at J, with 17 bases in the middle. Per the germline V gene, CDR1 is SGHRS and CDR2 is YFSETQ. This CDR3 has 18 residues. The protocol was immunoSEQ multiplex PCR, while the TCRdb copy is restricted to in-frame clones and leaves out a portion. The profile shows around 110,000 clones, 70% to 90% of them singletons. Input material: peripheral blood. This clonotype was sampled from a man aged 25-40 years with acute or convalescent COVID-19. The chain has TRBV5-1 and TRBJ1-6; D gene uncertain. The chain's CDR3 is CASSLGFVRSSYNSPLHF. CDR3 bases: TGCGCCAGCAGCCTCGGATTCGTGAGGAGCTCCTATAATTCACCCCTCCACTTT.